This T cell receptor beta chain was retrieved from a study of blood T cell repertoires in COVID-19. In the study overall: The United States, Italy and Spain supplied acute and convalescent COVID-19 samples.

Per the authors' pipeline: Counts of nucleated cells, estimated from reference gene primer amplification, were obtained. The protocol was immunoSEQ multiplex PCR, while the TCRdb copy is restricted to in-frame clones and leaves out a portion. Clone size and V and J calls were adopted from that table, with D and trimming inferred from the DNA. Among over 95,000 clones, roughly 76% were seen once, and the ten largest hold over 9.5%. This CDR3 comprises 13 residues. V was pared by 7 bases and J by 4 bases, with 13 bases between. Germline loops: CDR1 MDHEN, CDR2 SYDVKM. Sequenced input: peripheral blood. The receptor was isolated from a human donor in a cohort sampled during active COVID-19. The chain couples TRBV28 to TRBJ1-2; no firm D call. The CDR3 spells CASTMAGSYGYTF. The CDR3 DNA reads TGTGCCAGCACCATGGCAGGTTCCTATGGCTACACCTTC.